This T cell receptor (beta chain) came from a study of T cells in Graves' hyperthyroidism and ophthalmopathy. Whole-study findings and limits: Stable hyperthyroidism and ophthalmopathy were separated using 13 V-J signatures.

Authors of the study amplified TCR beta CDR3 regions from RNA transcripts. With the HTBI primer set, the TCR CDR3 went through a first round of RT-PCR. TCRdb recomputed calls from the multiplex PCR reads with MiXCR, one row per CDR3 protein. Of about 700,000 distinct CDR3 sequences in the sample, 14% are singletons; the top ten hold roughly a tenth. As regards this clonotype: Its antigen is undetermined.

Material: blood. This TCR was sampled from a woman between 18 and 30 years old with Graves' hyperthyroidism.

The CDR3 coding sequence is TGTGCCAGCAGCCAATTCTCAGGGGGGGAGCTGTTTTTT. This encodes CASSQFSGGELFF. The chain joins TRBV3-1 to TRBJ2-2, with D tentatively TRBD1 (5 bases). V was trimmed by 2 bases and J by 8 bases, leaving 9 bases between them. Germline V gene lookup returns CDR1 LGHDT and CDR2 YNNKEL (reference sequence). The CDR3 covers 13 residues.